Sequencing of this TCR beta chain was carried out in a study of molecular identifiers for immune sequencing clone quantification. The CDR3 length is 13 residues. Trimming cost V 3 bases and J 4 bases, with 9 bases left between them. CDR1 SEHNR and CDR2 FQNEAQ come from the germline V gene (reference sequence). Remarks on this clonotype: A read error is possible here, since a much larger clone lies one base away.

A single record per CDR3 protein comes from TCRdb applying MiXCR to the PCR reads. Of 55,000 to 75,000 distinct CDR3 sequences detected, less than 20% appear once; the ten largest clones hold 1.5% to 1.8%. Naive CD8 library inputs spanned roughly 20,000 to 1,100,000 sorted cells and 10%, 30% or 50% RNA. The specimen was naive CD8+ T cells from blood, with Jurkat cell RNA spiked in. The subset here: FACS-sorted CD8+CD4-CCR7+CD45RA+ naive T cells. This TCR was sampled from a human donor in good health. Some libraries in this study had Jurkat cell RNA spiked in. The V gene is TRBV7-9, the J gene TRBJ2-5; D ambiguous. The chain's CDR3 is CASSFALRETQYF. The DNA for the CDR3 is TGTGCCAGCAGCTTTGCACTACGAGAGACCCAGTACTTC.